The 32 T cell receptor beta chains given below trace back to one sample, sequenced in a study of blood T cells in healthy people across ages. With a J-beta primer mix and a sample-barcoded 5' primer, a second PCR ran about 6 to 11 cycles. Each CDR3 protein is one row after TCRdb ran MiXCR on the 5' RACE reads. The repertoire has 700,000 to 900,000 distinct CDR3 sequences, 53% of them found once; the top ten carry around 41%. Material for sequencing was blood. These TCRs come from a man at least 80 years old in good health.

The sample holds a few counts of this clonotype. The CDR3 bases are TGTGCCAGCAGTGAGGCAGGGGGCTTCTATGGCTACACCTTC. Translating it yields CASSEAGGFYGYTF. The chain carries TRBV6-1 and TRBJ1-2, with 8 bases lining up with TRBD1. Trimming took 3 bases from V and 4 from J; bases not matched to a gene: 4. There are 14 residues in the CDR3. The germline V gene has CDR1 MNHNS and CDR2 SASEGT.

This clonotype was seen more than once but under ten times. The chain employs TRBV12-3 or TRBV12-4 and TRBJ2-7; D is unresolved. The last part of the DNA fits TRBJ2-5 better; the J call may be wrong. The CDR3 runs to 16 residues. DNA of the CDR3: TGTGCCAGCAGTTTACGTGGGCGGACCCACCGGGAGACCCAGTACTTC. Translated, it gives CASSLRGRTHRETQYF.

This clonotype was detected only once. At one end the junction does not follow the germline gene, possibly because of a read error. The chain recombines TRBV6-5 with TRBJ2-5; weak D call: TRBD1 (5 bases). The CDR3 loop spans 15 amino acids. Per the germline V gene, CDR1 is MNHEY and CDR2 is SVGAGI. CDR3 DNA: TGTGCCAGCAGTCGCACAGACAGAGCTCAAGAGGCCCAGTACTTC. It yields the protein CASSRTDRAQEAQYF.

The chain is built from TRBV5-1 and TRBJ1-2, with 9 bases lining up with TRBD1. Germline V gene lookup returns CDR1 SGHRS and CDR2 YFSETQ. V lost 3 bases to trimming and J lost 0 bases; unmatched junction nucleotides: 6. The CDR3 totals 16 residues. The CDR3 DNA is TGCGCCAGCAGCTCACAGGGGGCGCGGACTAACTATGGCTACACCTTC. Amino acids: CASSSQGARTNYGYTF.

This clonotype was seen only a few times. The chain links TRBV20-1 to TRBJ2-7; 11 nucleotides match TRBD2. J was trimmed by 2 bases and V by 2 bases; bases with no gene match: 5. CDR3 length equals 15 residues. CDR1 is DFQATT and CDR2 is SNEGSKA in the germline V gene (reference sequence). The CDR3 DNA is TGCAGTGCTAGAATTCCGACTAGCGGGGCCTACGAGCAGTACTTC. It encodes CSARIPTSGAYEQYF.

This clonotype was counted at least ten times. The chain has TRBV4-2 and TRBJ2-7, with 7 bases identical to TRBD2. Germline CDR1 and CDR2: LGHNA and YNFKEQ. V lost 0 bases, J lost 3 bases, and 5 bases stayed unmatched. The CDR3 loop spans 15 amino acids. CDR3 sequence (DNA): TGTGCCAGCAGCCAAGATTTGGGGGACTACTACGAGCAGTACTTC. It specifies CASSQDLGDYYEQYF.

This clonotype was seen more than once but under ten times. The chain couples TRBV28 to TRBJ2-1; TRBD1 might be the D (6 bases). In germline, CDR1 is MDHEN, CDR2 SYDVKM. Deletions cut 2 bases from V and 9 bases from J, with 14 bases between. The CDR3 length is 14 residues. CDR3 in DNA: TGTGCCAGCAGTTTAGGACGAAAAGGGGGTGAGCAGTTCTTC. Translation gives CASSLGRKGGEQFF.

This clonotype was recorded a few times. The gene calls are TRBV9 and TRBJ2-1; tentatively, D is TRBD2 (7 bases). The V and J ends lost 3 bases and 7 bases respectively, with 17 bases between them. The CDR3 spans 15 residues. Germline-derived CDR1 and CDR2 are SGDLS and YYNGEE. The CDR3 loop reads CASSGGAGVGNEQFF. For the CDR3, the DNA is TGTGCCAGCAGCGGGGGGGCGGGAGTTGGGAATGAGCAGTTCTTC.

The rearrangement joins TRBV21-1 to TRBJ2-4; the tabulated D call, TRBD1, remains unverified against the DNA. The J call is in doubt because the DNA end fits TRBJ2-7 better. TRBV21-1 is marked as a pseudogene. The CDR3 is 13 residues long. CDR3 region: CASSTRTGAEQYF. Written as DNA, the CDR3 is TGTGCCAGCAGCACGAGGACAGGGGCCGAGCAGTACTTC.

This clonotype was recorded a few times. The DNA of the CDR3 is TGTGCCAGCCGAGAGCGGGAGGTTTCCTACAATGAGCAGTTCTTC. As protein: CASREREVSYNEQFF. This sequence joins TRBV13 and TRBJ2-1; 9 bases are a match to TRBD2. The germline V gene has CDR1 PRHDT and CDR2 FYEKMQ (reference sequence). Unmatched junction bases numbered 6, after V lost 8 bases and J lost 1 base. The CDR3 is 15 amino acids.

This clonotype appeared once. The chain joins TRBV15 to TRBJ2-1; D is uncertain. There are 13 residues in the CDR3. V lost 1 base and J 5 bases, leaving 6 bases between the germline ends. Germline V gene lookup returns CDR1 LNHNV and CDR2 YYDKDF (reference sequence). CDR3 in amino acids: CATSRGRDNEQFF. The CDR3 DNA reads as TGTGCCACCAGCAGAGGAAGGGACAATGAGCAGTTCTTC.

As concerns this clonotype: The germline gene is not matched at one end of the junction; a read error may be the cause. This chain connects TRBV6-5 to TRBJ2-2; 10 bases align to TRBD2. The germline gives CDR1 MNHEY, CDR2 SVGAGI. This CDR3 is 15 amino acids long. The CDR3, as DNA: TGTGCCAACAGTACAACTAGCGGGAAGACCGGGGAGCTGTTTTTT. Residues: CANSTTSGKTGELFF.

This clonotype was detected ten times or more. The chain links TRBV5-1 to TRBJ2-3, with TRBD2 matching 11 bases. The V and J ends lost 5 bases and 4 bases, in that order; junction bases with no gene match: 12. This CDR3 comprises 17 residues. CDR1 and CDR2 (germline): SGHRS, YFSETQ. The DNA for the CDR3 is TGCGCCAGCAGTACTAGCGGGAGAGGGTTCGGCGCAGATACGCAGTATTTT. This sequence encodes CASSTSGRGFGADTQYF.

The V and J genes are TRBV5-1 and TRBJ2-7, with D maybe TRBD2 (5 bases). The CDR3 extends over 15 amino acids. Germline loops: CDR1 SGHRS, CDR2 YFSETQ. The V end lost 4 bases, the J end lost 7 bases, and 21 bases lay between the germline ends. CDR3 protein: CASSTEGSAYNEQYF. CDR3 nucleotide sequence: TGCGCCAGCAGCACCGAGGGTTCGGCCTACAATGAGCAGTACTTC.

J is TRBJ2-2 and V is TRBV7-7; perhaps TRBD2 as D (6 bases). The CDR3 totals 18 residues. Trimming left V 7 bases short and J 2 bases short, with 23 bases between. Looked up from germline, CDR1 is SSHAT and CDR2 is FNYEAQ (reference sequence). The CDR3 DNA reads TGTGCCAGCACACGTTCCCTCCGGGCCGGGGGTAACACCGGGGAGCTGTTTTTT. This encodes CASTRSLRAGGNTGELFF.

The rearrangement links TRBV7-9 to TRBJ1-5; D gene ambiguous. Germline CDR1 SEHNR, CDR2 FQNEAQ (reference sequence). Trimming stripped 1 base from V and 3 bases from J, with 10 bases between. The CDR3 has 15 amino acids. CDR3 residues: CASSLDAPVNQPQHF. The CDR3 region has the DNA TGTGCCAGCAGCTTAGACGCCCCCGTCAATCAGCCCCAGCATTTT.

This rearrangement joins TRBV11-2 to TRBJ2-1, with 9 bases fitting TRBD1. The CDR3 spans 13 residues. The trim removed 6 bases at V and 10 bases at J, leaving 7 bases unmatched. CDR1 is SGHAT and CDR2 is FQNNGV in the germline V gene. The chain's CDR3 is CASSSDRGGEQFF. The CDR3 coding sequence is TGTGCCAGCAGTTCGGACAGGGGAGGCGAGCAGTTCTTC.

The J gene is TRBJ2-7, the V gene TRBV10-2; 9 bases align to TRBD2. The CDR3 runs to 15 residues. With 6 bases clipped from V and 4 bases from J, the junction kept 10 bases outside the gene matches. Germline loops: CDR1 WSHSY, CDR2 SAAADI. CDR3 nucleotide sequence: TGCGCCAGCAGAACCACCGGGACTAGCCTTTACGAGCAGTACTTC. It encodes CASRTTGTSLYEQYF.

This clonotype was picked up a small number of times. This chain connects TRBV20-1 to TRBJ2-3; D is perhaps TRBD2 (6 bases). CDR3 length: 13 amino acids. V dropped 0 bases and J dropped 14 bases, with 18 bases sitting between them. CDR1 is DFQATT, CDR2 SNEGSKA, per germline (reference sequence). The CDR3 nucleotides are TGCAGTGCTAGAGAGGCTAGCGCCAGATACGCGTATTTT. Translated: CSAREASARYAYF.

The V gene is TRBV11-2, the J gene TRBJ2-7; no definite D call. Trimming took 4 bases from V and 0 from J, leaving 7 bases between them. The CDR3 is made up of 13 amino acids. CDR1 SGHAT and CDR2 FQNNGV come from the germline V gene. The CDR3 is CASSWAFSYEQYF. The CDR3, as DNA: TGTGCCAGCAGCTGGGCTTTCTCCTACGAGCAGTACTTC. Supplemented by reference TRBV11-2 and TRBJ2-7, the full variable domain reads EAGVAQSPRYKIIEKRQSVAFWCNPISGHATLYWYQQILGQGPKLLIQFQNNGVVDDSQLPKDRFSAERLKGVDSTLKIQPAKLEDSAVYLCASSWAFSYEQYFGPGTRLTVT.

The chain carries TRBV10-3 and TRBJ2-5; TRBD1 aligns across 8 bases. V was pared by 8 bases and J by 5 bases, with 10 bases of the junction left unmatched. Germline V gene sequence: CDR1 ENHRY, CDR2 SYGVKD. The CDR3 runs 14 residues. The DNA of the CDR3 is TGTGCCATCGGCCAGGGGGCTGTAGGCGAGACCCAGTACTTC. Its translation: CAIGQGAVGETQYF.

Only a few counts were recorded for this clonotype. This sequence joins TRBV20-1 and TRBJ2-2; 9 bases are shared with TRBD1. CDR3 length: 15 residues. The germline V gene has CDR1 DFQATT and CDR2 SNEGSKA (reference sequence). V was clipped by 5 bases and J by 3 bases; unmatched bases: 7. CDR3 protein: CSAPTGGGYTGELFF. The CDR3 coding sequence is TGCAGTGCTCCGACAGGGGGTGGGTACACCGGGGAGCTGTTTTTT.

This chain joins TRBV12-3 or TRBV12-4 and TRBJ1-2; D is ambiguous. Trimming took 6 bases from V and 5 from J, leaving 31 bases between them. The CDR3 runs to 19 residues. CDR3 in DNA: TGTGCCAGCAGGTCCACTTTTCAGAGTCCGAATGGGGAGGTGTATGGCTACACCTTC. Protein sequence: CASRSTFQSPNGEVYGYTF.

This chain connects TRBV27 to TRBJ2-1, with 7 bases that match TRBD1. There are 15 residues in the CDR3. CDR1 is MNHEY, CDR2 SMNVEV, per germline (reference sequence). The ends lost 2 bases at V and 2 bases at J; junction bases unmatched: 3. The CDR3 loop reads CASSLRDSAYNEQFF. The CDR3 DNA reads TGTGCCAGCAGTTTACGGGACAGTGCCTACAATGAGCAGTTCTTC.

The chain joins TRBV7-3 to TRBJ1-6; TRBD1 might be the D (5 bases). Germline V gene lookup returns CDR1 SGHTA and CDR2 FQGTGA. The CDR3 is made up of 13 amino acids. Trimming removed 8 bases from V and 7 bases from J, with 12 bases in between. This CDR3 reads CASGADWNSPLHF. Written as DNA, the CDR3 is TGTGCCAGCGGGGCAGATTGGAATTCACCCCTCCACTTT.

The rearrangement joins TRBV10-1 to TRBJ2-7, with 10 bases lining up with TRBD2. The CDR3 loop spans 13 amino acids. Germline assignment: CDR1 WNHNN and CDR2 SYGVQD (reference sequence). With V trimmed by 6 bases and J by 10 bases, 9 bases remained unmatched. Written as DNA, the CDR3 is TGCGCCAGCAGCCCCGCGAGCGGGAGGGTTCAGTACTTC. It codes for CASSPASGRVQYF.

The gene calls are TRBV12-3 or TRBV12-4 and TRBJ1-2; D is uncertain. CDR3 length: 13 amino acids. The V end lost 4 bases, the J end lost 1 base, and 7 bases lay between the germline ends. The CDR3 here is CASSSGVNYGYTF. The DNA of the CDR3 is TGTGCCAGCAGTTCAGGAGTTAACTATGGCTACACCTTC.

The table lists this clonotype with a few counts. The chain combines TRBV15 with TRBJ2-1; 9 bases are shared with TRBD2. CDR3 length equals 16 residues. Germline V lookup: CDR1 LNHNV, CDR2 YYDKDF (reference sequence). J gave up 6 bases and V 2 bases, and 8 bases lay outside the gene matches. CDR3 sequence reads: CATSRLGLALANEQFF. In DNA form, the CDR3 reads TGTGCCACCAGCAGATTAGGACTAGCGCTGGCCAATGAGCAGTTCTTC. Together with reference TRBV15 and TRBJ2-1, the CDR3 gives the full variable domain: DAMVIQNPRYQVTQFGKPVTLSCSQTLNHNVMYWYQQKSSQAPKLLFHYYDKDFNNEADTPDNFQSRRPNTSFCFLDIRSPGLGDTAMYLCATSRLGLALANEQFFGPGTRLTVL.

The V gene is TRBV5-4, the J gene TRBJ2-7; no clear D. V was cut by 0 bases and J by 2 bases, with 9 bases left in between. CDR3 length: 14 residues. CDR1 is SGHNT, CDR2 YYREEE, per germline (reference sequence). The CDR3 sequence is CASSLGDVAYEQYF. As DNA, the CDR3 is TGTGCCAGCAGCTTGGGAGACGTTGCCTACGAGCAGTACTTC.

CDR3 DNA: TGCAGTGCTACCAGGGGGGGGACAAGCAATCAGCCCCAGCATTTT. Its protein is CSATRGGTSNQPQHF. This sequence joins TRBV20-1 and TRBJ1-5; 7 nucleotides line up with TRBD1. This CDR3 is 15 amino acids long. Germline V gene lookup returns CDR1 DFQATT and CDR2 SNEGSKA (reference sequence). J lost 1 base, V lost 4 bases, and 7 bases had no gene match.

CDR3 bases: TGTGCCAGCAGTCATACTATGGGGCCTGATAATGAGCAGTTCTTC. Translation: CASSHTMGPDNEQFF. The V and J genes are TRBV6-2 or TRBV6-3 and TRBJ2-1; possible D gene TRBD1, 5 bases. The V gene's germline CDR1 is MNHEY and CDR2 SVGEGT. The CDR3 consists of 15 residues. V lost 5 bases and J lost 7, with 18 bases in between.

In this sample, this clonotype turned up a few times. The chain recombines TRBV6-5 with TRBJ2-7; D gene unclear. The germline V gene has CDR1 MNHEY and CDR2 SVGAGI. Deletions cut 5 bases from V and 3 bases from J, with 14 bases between. This CDR3 contains 14 residues. CDR3 in DNA: TGTGCCAGCAGTCCACAGACACGGAGCTACGAGCAGTACTTC. Protein sequence: CASSPQTRSYEQYF.